This T cell receptor (beta chain) stems from a study of blood T cell repertoires in COVID-19. Germline CDR1 is MGHDK and CDR2 is SYGVNS. Trimming cost V 5 bases and J 1 base, with 14 bases left between them. The CDR3 covers 15 residues. Assay used: immunoSEQ multiplex PCR; TCRdb lists only in-frame clones, some missing. The repertoire holds some 250,000 clones, 70% to 90% seen once, with 1.5% to 2% in the top ten. This clonotype was obtained from a woman aged 45-65 years who had recovered from COVID-19. V usage is TRBV25-1 and J usage is TRBJ1-1; D gene ambiguous. Sample: PBMCs or T cells enriched from blood (not recorded which). CDR3 region: CASSLGGMENTEAFF. For the CDR3, the DNA is TGTGCCAGCAGTCTAGGCGGGATGGAGAACACTGAAGCTTTCTTT.